This TCR beta chain was profiled in a study of OX40 agonist ivuxolimab in advanced cancers. Study-wide background: Treatment of patients was with ivuxolimab, an agonistic anti-OX40 (CD134) antibody.

Clones were read by immunoSEQ multiplex PCR, and TCRdb kept only the in-frame ones, dropping some. The sample holds approximately 84,000 clones, roughly 87% seen once. CDR1 is LGHNA and CDR2 is YNFKEQ in the germline V gene. This CDR3 spans 15 amino acids. The V end lost 0 bases, the J end lost 2 bases, and 8 bases lay between the germline ends. This clone was seen a handful of times. Its matching antigen is unknown. The study, taken as a whole, reports: Researchers did not determine the expanded peripheral T cells' antigen specificity. Some patients who did not respond also had low normalized T-cell clonal expansion. Expanded clones were, on average, more numerous in CD8+ T cells than in CD4+.

The receptor was derived from an adult with an advanced solid tumor such as melanoma, head and neck, liver or kidney cancer. The sample here was CD4+ or CD8+ T cells sorted from blood, taken in a trial of the OX40 agonist ivuxolimab. J is TRBJ1-3 and V is TRBV4-2; possibly TRBD1 for D (5 bases). CDR3 coding DNA: TGTGCCAGCAGCCAAGATGGGGGAGCTGGAAACACCATATATTTT. Amino acids: CASSQDGGAGNTIYF.